Listed below are T cell receptor beta chains from one sample, sequenced in a study of a mutant IDH1 vaccine in newly diagnosed glioma. Clones were read by immunoSEQ multiplex PCR, and TCRdb kept only the in-frame ones, dropping some. This table holds approximately 82,000 clones, approximately 85% found once. These receptors have no known antigen. The sample consisted of PBMCs, taken from a glioma patient whose treatment included an IDH1 peptide vaccine. The source is a man aged 25 to 40 with glioma. Some clones in this sample may be carry-over from other donors' samples. The CDR3 runs from the conserved cysteine through the conserved F or W. The D gene is left open where the match is weak. Clone size is not always given. Where it is, it says once, few, many or a class for expanded clones.

j_call clone_size d_call v_call cdr3_aa cdr3_nt
TRBJ2-2 - - TRBV27 CASSSIGRGRRSNTGELFF TGTGCCAGCAGTTCTATAGGGCGGGGCAGGCGGTCGAACACCGGGGAGCTGTTTTTT
TRBJ1-2 - - TRBV23-1 CASSLPSADYGYTF TGCGCCAGCAGTCTCCCTTCGGCAGACTATGGCTACACCTTC
TRBJ1-1 few - TRBV4-2 CASSQLTTNTEAFF TGTGCCAGCAGCCAACTCACAACGAACACTGAAGCTTTCTTT
TRBJ2-7 few - TRBV6-1 CASSDGAALSYEQYF TGTGCCAGCAGTGACGGGGCAGCACTCTCCTACGAGCAGTACTTC
TRBJ2-3 - TRBD1 TRBV5-4 CASSLALDRDYSTDTQYF TGTGCCAGCAGCCTGGCCCTCGACAGGGATTATAGCACAGATACGCAGTATTTT
TRBJ2-3 once - TRBV18 CASSPMGPSAGDTQYF TGTGCCAGCTCACCCATGGGACCCTCCGCAGGAGATACGCAGTATTTT
TRBJ2-7 - - TRBV2 CASRADSYEQCF TGTGCCAGCAGGGCGGACAGCTACGAGCAGTGCTTC
TRBJ2-3 - - TRBV11-2 CASSSKRDATNTDTQYF TGTGCCAGCAGCTCGAAACGGGACGCCACTAACACAGATACGCAGTATTTT
TRBJ2-3 once TRBD2 TRBV19 CASSIVAGVRTDTQYF TGTGCCAGTAGTATTGTAGCGGGAGTTCGAACAGATACGCAGTATTTT
TRBJ2-1 - TRBD2 TRBV27 CASRGLAGVGEQFF TGTGCCAGCCGAGGACTAGCGGGAGTCGGGGAGCAGTTCTTC
TRBJ2-1 - TRBD2 TRBV7-9 CASWAGGSYNEQFF TGTGCCAGCTGGGCGGGAGGGTCCTACAATGAGCAGTTCTTC
TRBJ2-2 once - TRBV5-1 CASSLAIAAENTGELFF TGCGCCAGCAGCTTGGCCATAGCAGCGGAGAACACCGGGGAGCTGTTTTTT
TRBJ2-3 - TRBD2 TRBV30 CAWSGLAGRFTDTQYF TGTGCCTGGTCGGGACTAGCGGGAAGGTTCACAGATACGCAGTATTTT
TRBJ1-1 few - TRBV28 CASYSNTEAFF TGTGCCAGCTATTCGAACACTGAAGCTTTCTTT
TRBJ2-3 - - TRBV5-4 CASSRGGRNTDTQYF TGTGCCAGCAGTCGCGGGGGCCGCAACACAGATACGCAGTATTTT
TRBJ2-7 - - TRBV5-4 CASSWAAGNEQYF TGTGCCAGCAGCTGGGCAGCAGGAAACGAGCAGTACTTC
TRBJ2-7 once TRBD1 TRBV29-1 CSVYRGSYEQYF TGCAGCGTCTACAGGGGCAGCTACGAGCAGTACTTC
TRBJ1-5 - - TRBV28 CANGQSNQPQHF TGTGCTAATGGACAGAGCAATCAGCCCCAGCATTTT
TRBJ1-5 - - TRBV11-1 CASSCVGGVGGEGAQHF TGTGCCAGCAGCTGCGTGGGTGGGGTTGGGGGAGAAGGGGCCCAGCATTTT
TRBJ2-1 - - TRBV7-2 CASSSGGRGATNEQFF TGTGCCAGCAGCTCGGGGGGCCGGGGCGCGACCAATGAGCAGTTCTTC
TRBJ1-5 - - TRBV30 CASGADSNQPQHF TGTGCCTCCGGGGCTGATAGCAATCAGCCCCAGCATTTT
TRBJ1-2 - TRBD1 TRBV5-6 CASSSGTGGGYTF TGTGCCAGCAGCTCCGGGACAGGGGGCGGCTACACCTTC
TRBJ1-3 - - TRBV9 CASSVDSGNTIYF TGTGCCAGCAGCGTAGATTCCGGAAACACCATATATTTT
TRBJ1-4 - TRBD1 TRBV18 CASSNRGGEKLFF TGTGCCAGCTCAAACAGGGGCGGTGAAAAACTGTTTTTT
TRBJ1-1 - TRBD1 TRBV25-1 CASTRQGWGTEAFF TGTGCCAGCACTCGACAGGGATGGGGCACTGAAGCTTTCTTT
TRBJ1-3 - TRBD1 TRBV28 CASSLPQGAVSGNTIYF TGTGCCAGCAGTTTGCCACAGGGGGCGGTATCTGGAAACACCATATATTTT
TRBJ1-2 - - TRBV9 CASRSRYGYTF TGTGCCAGCCGATCCAGGTATGGCTACACCTTC